A selection of T cell receptor beta chains follows, all from one sample in a study of blood T cell repertoires in COVID-19. Profiling relied on immunoSEQ multiplex PCR, and the TCRdb table lists in-frame clones only, not all of them. The data contain about 310,000 clones, around 90% of them seen just once; the ten biggest clones take up about 1%. What was sequenced was peripheral blood. The receptor set was obtained from a woman aged 40 to 49 with COVID-19, enrolled during active disease. CDR3s include the opening cysteine and the closing phenylalanine or tryptophan. The D gene is left open where the match is weak. Size tells how often a clone was seen (once, few, many) or the class of an expanded clone, and some rows leave it out.

>TRBV4-1|TRBJ1-2|TRBD1|.
TGCGCCAGCAGCCCAGTGGGACAGGGGAATAGACATGGCTACACCTTC
CASSPVGQGNRHGYTF
>TRBV3-1/TRBV3-2|TRBJ1-6|.|.
TGTGCCAGCAGCCGAGTGGGAGGGAGCTCCTATAATTCACCCCTCCACTTT
CASSRVGGSSYNSPLHF
>TRBV28|TRBJ2-1|TRBD1|.
TGTGCCAGCAGTTTATCTGCCGGGACAGGGTTTGGTCTTGAGCAGTTCTTC
CASSLSAGTGFGLEQFF
>TRBV4-1|TRBJ1-1|.|.
TGCGCCAGCAGCGGGTATCGACAGGTGCTGAACACTGAAGCTTTCTTT
CASSGYRQVLNTEAFF
>TRBV15|TRBJ1-5|TRBD1|.
TGTGCCACCAGCAGAGATCGACAGGGGCATCAGCCCCAGCATTTT
CATSRDRQGHQPQHF
>TRBV28|TRBJ1-2|TRBD1|.
TGTGCCAGCAGTTTCGGACAGGATGGCTACACCTTC
CASSFGQDGYTF
>TRBV6-5|TRBJ2-1|TRBD1|.
TGTGCCAGCAGTTTCGCAGGGGGCGTGGGTAATGAGCAGTTCTTC
CASSFAGGVGNEQFF
>TRBV30|TRBJ2-7|.|.
TGTGCCTGGAGTAGGCGGAGCGCCCCACCGGGGAAGCAGTACTTC
CAWSRRSAPPGKQYF
>TRBV9|TRBJ2-3|.|.
TGTGCCAGCAGCGTCAGGGGCACAGATACGCAGTATTTT
CASSVRGTDTQYF
>TRBV28|TRBJ1-4|.|.
TGTGCCAGCAAAGGACACCCGGCAACTAATGAAAAACTGTTTTTT
CASKGHPATNEKLFF
>TRBV7-2|TRBJ2-1|TRBD2|.
TGTGCCAGCAGCTCGAGGACTAGTCTTAAGCAGTTCTTC
CASSSRTSLKQFF
>TRBV10-3|TRBJ1-2|.|.
TGTGCCATCAGTGCGCCGGGGGGCGGCTACACCTTC
CAISAPGGGYTF
>TRBV28|TRBJ1-5|.|.
TGTGCCAGCAGTCCAGCAGGGTGGTCACAGCCCCAGCATTTT
CASSPAGWSQPQHF
>TRBV19|TRBJ2-3|TRBD2|.
TGTGCCAGTAGTATCCGAGCGGGAGAAGCAGATACGCAGTATTTT
CASSIRAGEADTQYF
>TRBV6-2/TRBV6-3|TRBJ1-2|.|.
TGTGCCAGCGGCCACGGCGGCGGCTACACCTTC
CASGHGGGYTF
>TRBV2|TRBJ2-2|.|.
TGTGCCGCGAGTGGGCTTGTCACCGGGGAGCTGTTTTTT
CAASGLVTGELFF
>TRBV18|TRBJ2-2|TRBD2|many
TGTGCCAGCTCACTATATGCGCGTGCGGGAGTGGCCGGGGAGCTGTTTTTT
CASSLYARAGVAGELFF